This T cell receptor (beta chain) was recorded in a study of CD8+CD57+ T cells in acquired aplastic anemia. Study-wide background: When averaged, DNA from sorted CD4+ and CD8+ cells came to approximately 3 ug. General study results and limits: The number of CD8+ CDR3 sequences shared by patients and controls was fewer than 35. The study found no significant CD8+ Simpson's diversity difference between patients and controls.

It was genomic DNA that served as the template for profiling TCR beta VDJ and CDR3. TCRdb analysed the reads with MiXCR anew, one entry per CDR3 protein. The table has about 160,000 distinct CDR3 sequences, less than 50% seen once. The V segment lost 2 bases and the J segment 6 bases; nucleotides outside the gene matches: 2. In germline, CDR1 is LGHNA, CDR2 YSLEER. The CDR3 sequence is 13 residues long. The authors sequenced patients whose flow cytometry had shown CD8+CD57+ cell expansion. There are many counts of this clonotype. The antigen remains unidentified. Sequencing was done on a sample of sorted CD4+, CD8+, or CD8+CD57+ T cells (not recorded which) from PBMCs. The chain has TRBV4-3 and TRBJ1-2; TRBD1 matches at 8 bases. The TCR comes from a human donor with aplastic anemia. This CDR3 reads CASSQLTGDGYTF. In DNA form, the CDR3 reads TGCGCCAGCAGCCAATTGACAGGGGATGGCTACACCTTC.